Listed here are 10 T cell receptor beta chains from one sample, sequenced in a study of T cell changes during pregnancy in multiple sclerosis. TCRdb's copy holds only in-frame clones and misses some; the assay was immunoSEQ multiplex PCR. Of 55,000 to 70,000 clones listed, roughly 94% are singletons. Sequenced here: peripheral blood, sampled in the second trimester of pregnancy. The receptors shown here come from a female donor in good health, enrolled as a control in a pregnancy study.

The chain carries TRBV6-1 and TRBJ2-3, with 8 bases matching TRBD2. J lost 5 bases, V lost 2 bases, and 12 bases had no gene match. Germline CDR1 and CDR2: MNHNS and SASEGT. The length of the CDR3 is 17 residues. In DNA, the CDR3 is TGTGCCAGCAGTGAATGGGTTGAGCGGGAGATAAAAGATACGCAGTATTTT. Translating it yields CASSEWVEREIKDTQYF.

This chain joins TRBV10-3 and TRBJ2-1, with 12 bases identical to TRBD2. V gave up 5 bases and J gave up 8 bases; unmatched junction bases: 7. CDR3 length: 15 residues. Germline V lookup: CDR1 ENHRY, CDR2 SYGVKD. CDR3 sequence (DNA): TGTGCCATCAGTCCTACTAGCGGGAGGATCCATGAGCAGTTCTTC. Protein product: CAISPTSGRIHEQFF.

The chain links TRBV28 to TRBJ2-1, with 13 bases fitting TRBD2. Trimming took 4 bases from V and 7 from J; bases not matched to a gene: 7. The CDR3 consists of 16 residues. CDR1 is MDHEN and CDR2 is SYDVKM in the germline V gene. CDR3 amino acids: CASSSRLAGGGNEQFF. CDR3 bases: TGTGCCAGCAGTTCTAGACTAGCGGGAGGAGGGAATGAGCAGTTCTTC.

The chain joins TRBV28 to TRBJ2-5; weak D call: TRBD2 (6 bases). This CDR3 contains 15 residues. Germline CDR1 and CDR2: MDHEN and SYDVKM. Deletions cut 1 base from V and 5 bases from J, with 14 bases between. CDR3 DNA: TGTGCCAGCAGTTTATATGGGGAGGTGGGGGAGACCCAGTACTTC. The encoded protein is CASSLYGEVGETQYF.

The rearrangement joins TRBV6-1 to TRBJ2-2; D unclear. This CDR3 has 12 amino acids. Per germline, CDR1 MNHNS and CDR2 SASEGT. Trimming cost V 6 bases and J 4 bases, with 6 bases left between them. CDR3 coding DNA: TGTGCCAGCAGGGTGAGCACCGGGGAGCTGTTTTTT. Translation gives CASRVSTGELFF.

This chain joins TRBV5-1 and TRBJ2-2; maybe TRBD2 (6 bases). The CDR3 contains 16 residues. The germline V gene has CDR1 SGHRS and CDR2 YFSETQ. Deletions cut 4 bases from V and 1 base from J, with 14 bases between. CDR3 nucleotide sequence: TGCGCCAGCAGCAGCGGGCCGGGACTGAACACCGGGGAGCTGTTTTTT. Its translation: CASSSGPGLNTGELFF. Full variable domain (remainder filled in from reference TRBV5-1 and TRBJ2-2): KAGVTQTPRYLIKTRGQQVTLSCSPISGHRSVSWYQQTPGQGLQFLFEYFSETQRNKGNFPGRFSGRQFSNSRSEMNVSTLELGDSALYLCASSSGPGLNTGELFFGEGSRLTVL.

This clone has just one count. This chain uses TRBV6-5 with TRBJ2-7; D perhaps matches TRBD2 (5 bases). The germline gives CDR1 MNHEY, CDR2 SVGAGI. Trimming pared 2 bases from V and 11 bases from J, leaving 13 bases between. This CDR3 contains 12 residues. The CDR3 nucleotides are TGTGCCAGCAGTTACCCCTTGAGCGGCAAGTACTTC. Translated, it gives CASSYPLSGKYF.

The chain recombines TRBV5-5 with TRBJ1-4; 8 bases are shared with TRBD1. The germline V gene encodes CDR1 SGHKS and CDR2 YYEKEE (reference sequence). V lost 4 bases, J lost 5 bases, and 7 bases stayed unmatched. The CDR3 has 15 residues. The DNA of the CDR3 is TGTGCCAGCAGCCCCGGACAGGGATGGAATGAAAAACTGTTTTTT. Translating gives CASSPGQGWNEKLFF.

The rearrangement links TRBV5-1 to TRBJ1-1, with TRBD1 matching 11 bases. The CDR3 consists of 15 residues. Germline CDR1 reads SGHRS; CDR2 reads YFSETQ. J gave up 5 bases and V 4 bases, and 7 bases lay outside the gene matches. The CDR3 is CASSRTGGGSTEAFF. For the CDR3, the DNA is TGCGCCAGCAGCCGGACAGGGGGCGGAAGTACTGAAGCTTTCTTT.

The table lists this clone with a count of one. The V and J genes are TRBV6-5 and TRBJ1-2; D perhaps matches TRBD1 (6 bases). Deletions cut 10 bases from V and 8 bases from J, with 23 bases between. The CDR3 is made up of 14 amino acids. The germline CDR1 and CDR2 sequences are MNHEY and SVGAGI. DNA of the CDR3: TGTGCCACCAGAGGGGGTGCTGACCTGGGGGGCTACACCTTC. Residues: CATRGGADLGGYTF.